This T cell receptor beta chain was recorded in a study of cytomegalovirus exposure and HLA in healthy donors. Study-wide context: Among the approximately 410 genotyped donors, approximately 82% were placed in the Caucasian-associated ancestry cluster. Study observations and caveats: The authors later linked a missense DCLRE1C variant to TCR beta V- and J-gene trimming. Most subjects' HLA-A and HLA-B alleles were reportedly predicted from TCR beta sequences. The listing of 150 to 200 TCR beta chains classed them as cytomegalovirus-associated.

A remark on this clone: As yet, its antigen is unknown.

This PCR relied on a set of 60 Vbeta primers and 13 Jbeta primers. The protocol was immunoSEQ multiplex PCR, while the TCRdb copy is restricted to in-frame clones and leaves out a portion. This sample has 200,000 to 300,000 clones; over 80% occur once, and the top ten carry 5% to 6.5%. Germline CDR1 reads GTSNPN; CDR2 reads SVGIG (reference sequence). The ends lost 2 bases at V and 2 bases at J; junction bases unmatched: 5. The CDR3 runs to 14 residues. The TCR originated in a middle-aged woman in good health and CMV-seropositive. The specimen sequenced was PBMCs. This chain links TRBV30 with TRBJ2-5; 7 bases fit TRBD1. This CDR3 is CAWSPARGQETQYF. The DNA for the CDR3 is TGTGCCTGGAGTCCTGCCAGGGGGCAAGAGACCCAGTACTTC.